These 5 T cell receptor beta chains originate from one sample sequenced in a study of Ad26.COV2.S vaccination and SARS-CoV-2 variants. The treatment is: 15 to 20 received Ad26.COV2.S at low or high dose, single or two shots; roughly 5 received placebo; per-sample allocation not given. The samples were gathered on day 63 after the first injection of vaccine or placebo. Repertoires were generated with immunoSEQ multiplex PCR, while TCRdb's copy carries only in-frame clones and drops some. The sample lists about 350,000 clones; about 89% were seen once. Source: peripheral blood, taken in a trial of Ad26.COV2.S vaccine versus placebo. These receptor sequences come from a person between 18 and 60 years old who received the Ad26.COV2.S COVID-19 vaccine or a placebo.

This clone was observed once. V gene TRBV9 combines with J gene TRBJ1-3, with 7 bases matching TRBD1. This CDR3 has 16 residues. Germline V gene lookup returns CDR1 SGDLS and CDR2 YYNGEE. The V gene end was trimmed by 4 bases and the J gene end by 2 bases; junction bases not matched to a gene: 9. The CDR3 protein is CASSPRDSSPGNTIYF. CDR3 DNA sequence: TGTGCCAGCAGCCCCAGGGACAGTAGCCCTGGAAACACCATATATTTT. The full variable domain, with the rest looked up from reference TRBV9 and TRBJ1-3, is DSGVTQTPKHLITATGQRVTLRCSPRSGDLSVYWYQQSLDQGLQFLIQYYNGEERAKGNILERFSAQQFPDLHSELNLSSLELGDSALYFCASSPRDSSPGNTIYFGEGSWLTVV.

This clone is a singleton in its sample. V and J are TRBV7-6 and TRBJ2-1, with 7 bases matching TRBD1. The V gene's germline CDR1 is SGHVS and CDR2 FNYEAQ. This CDR3 has 16 amino acids. The ends lost 3 bases at V and 3 bases at J; junction bases unmatched: 8. In nucleotides, the CDR3 is TGTGCCAGCAGCTTGCAGGGGGTTGGGTTCTACAATGAGCAGTTCTTC. Protein: CASSLQGVGFYNEQFF.

The rearrangement links TRBV7-9 to TRBJ1-2, with D possibly being TRBD1 (5 bases). V lost 5 bases and J lost 0, with 13 bases in between. The CDR3 contains 15 residues. The germline V gene encodes CDR1 SEHNR and CDR2 FQNEAQ (reference sequence). The CDR3 DNA sequence: TGTGCCAGCAGCGACAGTTCTTCCTCTAACTATGGCTACACCTTC. Protein sequence: CASSDSSSSNYGYTF.

The gene calls are TRBV29-1 and TRBJ1-1; 7 nucleotides align to TRBD1. CDR1 and CDR2 from the germline V gene are SQVTM and ANQGSEA. The CDR3 extends over 11 amino acids. Trimming removed 5 bases from V and 7 bases from J; junction bases left unmatched: 4. CDR3 residues: CSVTYRGEAFF. CDR3 DNA sequence: TGCAGCGTTACATACAGGGGTGAAGCTTTCTTT.

The chain combines TRBV19 with TRBJ1-5; the D gene is possibly TRBD1 (5 bases). The germline V gene encodes CDR1 LNHDA and CDR2 SQIVND (reference sequence). The germline V and J ends were trimmed by 4 bases and 3 bases, with 13 bases remaining between them. CDR3 length equals 15 residues. CDR3 sequence: CASSRAGPPNQPQHF. The CDR3 DNA reads TGTGCCAGTAGTAGGGCAGGGCCACCCAATCAGCCCCAGCATTTT. The entire variable domain, with the rest obtained from reference TRBV19 and TRBJ1-5, is as follows: DGGITQSPKYLFRKEGQNVTLSCEQNLNHDAMYWYRQDPGQGLRLIYYSQIVNDFQKGDIAEGYSVSREKKESFPLTVTSAQKNPTAFYLCASSRAGPPNQPQHFGDGTRLSIL.